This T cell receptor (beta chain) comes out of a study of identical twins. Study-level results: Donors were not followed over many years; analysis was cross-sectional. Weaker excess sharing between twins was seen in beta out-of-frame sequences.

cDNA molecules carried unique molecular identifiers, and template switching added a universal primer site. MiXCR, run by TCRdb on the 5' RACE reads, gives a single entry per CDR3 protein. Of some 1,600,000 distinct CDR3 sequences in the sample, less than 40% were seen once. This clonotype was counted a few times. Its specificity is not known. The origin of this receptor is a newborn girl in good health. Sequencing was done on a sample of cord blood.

The chain's CDR3 is CASRSGAGELFF. Here the CDR3 DNA reads TGTGCCAGCAGATCGGGAGCCGGGGAGCTGTTTTTT. This chain links TRBV28 with TRBJ2-2; maybe TRBD2 (6 bases). The CDR3 length is 12 residues. Trimming took off 6 bases at V and 6 bases at J, with 8 bases between the two ends. Germline V gene data show CDR1 as MDHEN and CDR2 as SYDVKM. The whole variable domain, filled in from reference TRBV28 and TRBJ2-2, reads DVKVTQSSRYLVKRTGEKVFLECVQDMDHENMFWYRQDPGLGLRLIYFSYDVKMKEKGDIPEGYSVSREKKERFSLILESASTNQTSMYLCASRSGAGELFFGEGSRLTVL.